These T cell receptor beta chains were read from a single sample in a study of blood T cell repertoires in COVID-19. Only in-frame clones appear in the TCRdb table, and some are missing; sequencing was by immunoSEQ multiplex PCR. The sample lists a few hundred thousand clones; around 90% were seen once. Sequencing was done on a sample of PBMCs or T cells enriched from blood (not recorded which). All receptors derive from a woman aged 18-29 years with acute COVID-19. The CDR3 runs from the conserved cysteine through the conserved F or W. The D gene is left open where the match is weak. A clone size is listed for some rows: how often the clone was seen (once, few, many), or a class if it is expanded.

v_gene	j_gene	abundance	d_gene	CDR3aa	CDR3nt
TRBV19	TRBJ2-2	.	.	CASSRDLNTGELFF	TGTGCCAGTAGCCGGGACTTGAACACCGGGGAGCTGTTTTTT
TRBV7-7	TRBJ2-3	.	.	CASSPQGMGTDTQYF	TGTGCTAGCAGCCCTCAGGGGATGGGAACAGATACGCAGTATTTT
TRBV7-6	TRBJ2-2	.	TRBD2	CASSLEARTSGKSNTGELFF	TGTGCCAGCAGCCTTGAGGCCAGGACTAGCGGAAAATCAAATACCGGGGAGCTGTTTTTT
TRBV6-5	TRBJ2-1	.	TRBD2	CASSTGTSGTNEQFF	TGTGCCAGCAGTACTGGGACTAGCGGGACCAATGAGCAGTTCTTC
TRBV5-4	TRBJ2-7	.	.	CASTEWPPTGAYEQYF	TGTGCCAGCACTGAATGGCCCCCTACGGGGGCCTACGAGCAGTACTTC
TRBV19	TRBJ1-2	few	TRBD1	CASRAGQDWGNYGYTF	TGTGCCAGTAGGGCCGGACAGGACTGGGGAAACTATGGCTACACCTTC
TRBV13	TRBJ1-4	.	.	CATAPRATNEKLFF	TGTGCCACCGCCCCCCGGGCAACTAATGAAAAACTGTTTTTT
TRBV11-3	TRBJ2-7	.	TRBD2	CASSWTSGNEQYF	TGTGCCAGCAGCTGGACTAGCGGGAACGAGCAGTACTTC
TRBV28	TRBJ1-5	once	.	CASRIGGAVDYQPQHF	TGTGCCAGCCGCATCGGGGGGGCAGTTGATTATCAGCCCCAGCATTTT
TRBV29-1	TRBJ2-1	few	TRBD2	CSVGLGEQFF	TGCAGCGTAGGACTAGGTGAGCAGTTCTTC
TRBV7-3	TRBJ2-4	once	.	CASTGEPAKNIQYF	TGTGCCAGCACCGGGGAACCAGCCAAAAACATTCAGTACTTC
TRBV7-9	TRBJ1-4	once	TRBD1	CASSSWTGGSEKLFF	TGTGCCAGCAGCTCGTGGACAGGGGGGAGTGAAAAACTGTTTTTT
TRBV11-2	TRBJ1-2	.	TRBD1	CASSRTGGDYGYTF	TGTGCCAGCAGCCGGACAGGGGGGGACTATGGCTACACCTTC
TRBV30	TRBJ2-7	.	.	CAWSPGISYEQYF	TGTGCCTGGAGTCCCGGGATTTCCTACGAGCAGTACTTC
TRBV4-1	TRBJ2-7	few	.	CASSQGLGGGPDEQYF	TGCGCCAGCAGCCAAGGCTTAGGGGGAGGGCCCGACGAGCAGTACTTC